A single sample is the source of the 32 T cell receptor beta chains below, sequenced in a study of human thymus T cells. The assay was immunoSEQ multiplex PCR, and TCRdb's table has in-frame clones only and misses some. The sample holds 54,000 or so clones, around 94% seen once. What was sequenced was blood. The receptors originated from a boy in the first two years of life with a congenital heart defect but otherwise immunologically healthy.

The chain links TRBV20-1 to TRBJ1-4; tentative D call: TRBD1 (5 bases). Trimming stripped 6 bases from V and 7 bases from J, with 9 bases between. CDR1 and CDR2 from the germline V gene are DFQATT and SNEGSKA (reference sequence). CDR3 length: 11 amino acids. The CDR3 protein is CSASGGEKLFF. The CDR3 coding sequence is TGCAGTGCCAGCGGGGGTGAAAAACTGTTTTTT.

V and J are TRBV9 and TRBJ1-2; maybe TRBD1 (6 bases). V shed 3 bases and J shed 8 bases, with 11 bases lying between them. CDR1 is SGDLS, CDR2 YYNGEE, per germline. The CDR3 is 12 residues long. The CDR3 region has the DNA TGTGCCAGCAGCGGCAGGGGAGGGGGCTACACCTTC. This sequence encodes CASSGRGGGYTF. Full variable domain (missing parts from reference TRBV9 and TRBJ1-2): DSGVTQTPKHLITATGQRVTLRCSPRSGDLSVYWYQQSLDQGLQFLIQYYNGEERAKGNILERFSAQQFPDLHSELNLSSLELGDSALYFCASSGRGGGYTFGSGTRLTVV.

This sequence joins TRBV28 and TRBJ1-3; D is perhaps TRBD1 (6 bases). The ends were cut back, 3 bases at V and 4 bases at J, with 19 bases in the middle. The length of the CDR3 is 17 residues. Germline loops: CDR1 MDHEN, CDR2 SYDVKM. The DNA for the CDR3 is TGTGCCAGCAGTTTGAGACAGGTCGGTTTGGGCGGAAACACCATATATTTT. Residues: CASSLRQVGLGGNTIYF. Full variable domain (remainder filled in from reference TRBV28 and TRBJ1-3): DVKVTQSSRYLVKRTGEKVFLECVQDMDHENMFWYRQDPGLGLRLIYFSYDVKMKEKGDIPEGYSVSREKKERFSLILESASTNQTSMYLCASSLRQVGLGGNTIYFGEGSWLTVV.

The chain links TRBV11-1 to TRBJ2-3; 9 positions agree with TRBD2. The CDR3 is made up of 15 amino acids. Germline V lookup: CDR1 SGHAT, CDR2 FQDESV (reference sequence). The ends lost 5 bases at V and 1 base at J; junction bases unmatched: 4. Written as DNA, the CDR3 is TGTGCCAGCAGCACCTGGACTAGCGGCACAGATACGCAGTATTTT. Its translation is CASSTWTSGTDTQYF.

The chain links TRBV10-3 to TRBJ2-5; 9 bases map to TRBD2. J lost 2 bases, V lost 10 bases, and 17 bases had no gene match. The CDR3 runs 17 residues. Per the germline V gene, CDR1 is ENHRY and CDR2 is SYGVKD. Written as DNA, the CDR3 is TGTGCCACCCTTAGCGGGAGTGCCACCCTAAGACAAGAGACCCAGTACTTC. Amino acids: CATLSGSATLRQETQYF.

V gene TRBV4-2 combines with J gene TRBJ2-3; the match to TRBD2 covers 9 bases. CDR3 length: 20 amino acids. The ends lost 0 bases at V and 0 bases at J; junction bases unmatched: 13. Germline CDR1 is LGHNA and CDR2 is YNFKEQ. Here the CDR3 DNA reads TGTGCCAGCAGCCAAGAAGGGCTAGCGGGAAACTTGGGTAGCACAGATACGCAGTATTTT. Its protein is CASSQEGLAGNLGSTDTQYF.

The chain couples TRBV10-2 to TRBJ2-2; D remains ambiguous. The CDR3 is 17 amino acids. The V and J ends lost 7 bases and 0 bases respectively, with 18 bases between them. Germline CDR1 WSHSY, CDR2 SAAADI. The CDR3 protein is CASTRRSSVSNTGELFF. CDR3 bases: TGCGCCAGCACTCGCAGGTCCTCGGTATCGAACACCGGGGAGCTGTTTTTT.

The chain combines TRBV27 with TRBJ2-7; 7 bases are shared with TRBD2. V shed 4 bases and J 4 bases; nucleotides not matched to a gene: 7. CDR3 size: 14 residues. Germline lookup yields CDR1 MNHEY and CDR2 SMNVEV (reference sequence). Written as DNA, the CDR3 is TGTGCCAGCAGTTACTCTAGCGGAGCTTACGAGCAGTACTTC. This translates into CASSYSSGAYEQYF.

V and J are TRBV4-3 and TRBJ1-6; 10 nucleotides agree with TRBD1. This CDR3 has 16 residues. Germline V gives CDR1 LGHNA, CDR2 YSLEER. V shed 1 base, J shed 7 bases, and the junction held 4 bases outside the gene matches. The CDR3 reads CASSQGQGARNSPLHF. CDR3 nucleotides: TGCGCCAGCAGCCAAGGACAGGGGGCGAGAAATTCACCCCTCCACTTT.

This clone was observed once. CDR3 amino acids: CAISVYLENTEAFF. CDR3 sequence (DNA): TGTGCCATCAGTGTATATCTGGAGAACACTGAAGCTTTCTTT. V is TRBV10-3 and J is TRBJ1-1; no definite D call. The CDR3 covers 14 residues. With 4 bases removed from V and 1 base from J, the gap between germline ends came to 10 bases. Per the germline V gene, CDR1 is ENHRY and CDR2 is SYGVKD.

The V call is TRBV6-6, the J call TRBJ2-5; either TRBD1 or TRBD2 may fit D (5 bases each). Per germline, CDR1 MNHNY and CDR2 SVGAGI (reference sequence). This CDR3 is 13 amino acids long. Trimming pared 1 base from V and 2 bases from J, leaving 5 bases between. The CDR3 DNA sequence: TGTGCCAGCAGTTACTGGGGGCAAGAGACCCAGTACTTC. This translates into CASSYWGQETQYF.

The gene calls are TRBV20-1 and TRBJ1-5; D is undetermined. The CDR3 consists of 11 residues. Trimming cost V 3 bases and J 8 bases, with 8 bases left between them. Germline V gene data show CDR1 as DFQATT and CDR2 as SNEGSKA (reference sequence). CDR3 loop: CSASLGKPQHF. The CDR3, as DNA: TGCAGTGCTAGTCTCGGGAAGCCCCAGCATTTT.

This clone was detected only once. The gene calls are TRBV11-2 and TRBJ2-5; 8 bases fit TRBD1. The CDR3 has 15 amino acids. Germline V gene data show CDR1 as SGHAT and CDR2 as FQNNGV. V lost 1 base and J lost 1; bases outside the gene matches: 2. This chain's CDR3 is CASSLGGTGQETQYF. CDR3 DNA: TGTGCCAGCAGCTTAGGAGGGACAGGCCAAGAGACCCAGTACTTC.

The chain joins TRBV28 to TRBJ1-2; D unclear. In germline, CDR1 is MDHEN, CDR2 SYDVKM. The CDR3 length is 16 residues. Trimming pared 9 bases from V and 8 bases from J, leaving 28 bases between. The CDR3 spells CASQGGVSSPSEGYTF. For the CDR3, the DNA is TGTGCCAGTCAAGGTGGGGTTTCTTCCCCTAGCGAGGGCTACACCTTC.

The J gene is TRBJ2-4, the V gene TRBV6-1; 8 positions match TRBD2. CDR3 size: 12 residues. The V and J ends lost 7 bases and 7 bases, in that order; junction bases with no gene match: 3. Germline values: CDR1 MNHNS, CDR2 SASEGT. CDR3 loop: CASKASGNIQYF. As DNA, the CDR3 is TGTGCCAGCAAGGCTAGCGGGAACATTCAGTACTTC.

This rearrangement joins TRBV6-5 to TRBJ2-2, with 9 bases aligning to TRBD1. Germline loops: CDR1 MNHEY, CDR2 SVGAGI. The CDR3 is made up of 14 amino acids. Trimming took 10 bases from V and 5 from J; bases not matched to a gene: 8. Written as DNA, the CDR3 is TGTGCCACCGAGCCGGGACAGGGAACCGGGGAGCTGTTTTTT. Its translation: CATEPGQGTGELFF.

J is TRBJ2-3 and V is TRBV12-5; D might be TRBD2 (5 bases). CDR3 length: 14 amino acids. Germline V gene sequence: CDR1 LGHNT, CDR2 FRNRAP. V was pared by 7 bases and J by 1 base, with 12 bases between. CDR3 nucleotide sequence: TGTGCTAGTGCTTTTAGCGAGGGCACAGATACGCAGTATTTT. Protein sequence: CASAFSEGTDTQYF.

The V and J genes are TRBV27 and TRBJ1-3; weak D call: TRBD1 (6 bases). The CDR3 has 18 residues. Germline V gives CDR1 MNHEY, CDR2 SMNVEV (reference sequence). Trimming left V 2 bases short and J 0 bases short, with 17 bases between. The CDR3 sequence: CASSLKPPDSSSGNTIYF. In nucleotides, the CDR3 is TGTGCCAGCAGTTTAAAGCCGCCGGACAGCAGCTCTGGAAACACCATATATTTT.

CDR3 in amino acids: CTSSQGRWEQYF. CDR3 in DNA: TGCACCAGCAGCCAGGGTCGGTGGGAGCAGTACTTC. The chain uses TRBV1 and TRBJ2-7. TRBV1 is recorded as a pseudogene. This CDR3 is 12 amino acids long.

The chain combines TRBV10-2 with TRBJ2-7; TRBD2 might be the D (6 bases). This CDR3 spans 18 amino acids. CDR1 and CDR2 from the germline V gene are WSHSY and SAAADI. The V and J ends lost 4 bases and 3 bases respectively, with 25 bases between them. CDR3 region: CASSVLGLPAGIGYEQYF. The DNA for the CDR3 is TGCGCCAGCAGTGTATTGGGGCTCCCCGCGGGAATTGGCTACGAGCAGTACTTC.

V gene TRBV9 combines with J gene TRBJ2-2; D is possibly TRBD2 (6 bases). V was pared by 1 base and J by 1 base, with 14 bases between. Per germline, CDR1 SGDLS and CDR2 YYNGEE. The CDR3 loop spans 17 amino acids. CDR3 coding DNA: TGTGCCAGCAGCGTAAGAGGGGACTCGAGGAACACCGGGGAGCTGTTTTTT. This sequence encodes CASSVRGDSRNTGELFF.

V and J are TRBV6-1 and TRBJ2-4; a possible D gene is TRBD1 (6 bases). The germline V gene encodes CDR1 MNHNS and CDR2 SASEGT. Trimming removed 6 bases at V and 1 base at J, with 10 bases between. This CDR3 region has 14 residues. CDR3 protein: CASSLDRAKNIQYF. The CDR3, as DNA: TGTGCCAGCAGCCTCGACAGGGCCAAAAACATTCAGTACTTC.

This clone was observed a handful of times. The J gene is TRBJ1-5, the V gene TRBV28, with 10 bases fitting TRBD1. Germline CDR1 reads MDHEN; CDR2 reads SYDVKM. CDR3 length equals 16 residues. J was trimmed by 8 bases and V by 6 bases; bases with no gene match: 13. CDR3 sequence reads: CASSPQHGTGVKPQHF. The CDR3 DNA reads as TGTGCCAGCAGCCCCCAACACGGGACAGGGGTAAAGCCCCAGCATTTT.

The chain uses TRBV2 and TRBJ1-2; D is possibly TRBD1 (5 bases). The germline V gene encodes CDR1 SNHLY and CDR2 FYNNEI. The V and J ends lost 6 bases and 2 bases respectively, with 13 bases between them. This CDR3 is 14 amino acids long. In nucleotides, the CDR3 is TGTGCCAGCAGCCCTCAAGGGGCCAACTATGGCTACACCTTC. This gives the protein CASSPQGANYGYTF.

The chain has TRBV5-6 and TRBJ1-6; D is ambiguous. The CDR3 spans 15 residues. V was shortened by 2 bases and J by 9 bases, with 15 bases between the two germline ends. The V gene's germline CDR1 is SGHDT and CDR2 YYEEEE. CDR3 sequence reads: CASSFWVAGPSPLHF. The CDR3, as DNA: TGTGCCAGCAGCTTTTGGGTGGCAGGCCCTTCACCCCTCCACTTT.

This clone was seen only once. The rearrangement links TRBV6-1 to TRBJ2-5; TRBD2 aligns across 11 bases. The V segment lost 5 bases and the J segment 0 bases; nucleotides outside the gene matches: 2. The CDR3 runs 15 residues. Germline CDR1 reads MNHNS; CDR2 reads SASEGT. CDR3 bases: TGTGCCAGCAGTCTAGCGGGGGGTTACCAAGAGACCCAGTACTTC. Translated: CASSLAGGYQETQYF.

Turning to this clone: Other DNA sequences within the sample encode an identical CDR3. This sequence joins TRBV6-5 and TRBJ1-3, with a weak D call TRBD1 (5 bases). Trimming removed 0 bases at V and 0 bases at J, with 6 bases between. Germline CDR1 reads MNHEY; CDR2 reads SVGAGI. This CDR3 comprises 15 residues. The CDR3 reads CASSYSGGSGNTIYF. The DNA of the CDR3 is TGTGCCAGCAGTTACTCGGGGGGCTCTGGAAACACCATATATTTT.

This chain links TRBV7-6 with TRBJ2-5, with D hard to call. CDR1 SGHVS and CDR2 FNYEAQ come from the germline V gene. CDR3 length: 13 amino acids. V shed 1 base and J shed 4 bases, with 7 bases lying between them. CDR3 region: CASSLGVTETQYF. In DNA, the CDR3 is TGTGCCAGCAGCTTAGGGGTCACAGAGACCCAGTACTTC.

The CDR3 bases are TGCAGTGCTTCAGGGTCTGATACGCAGTATTTT. This translates into CSASGSDTQYF. The V call is TRBV20-1, the J call TRBJ2-3; D is perhaps TRBD1 (5 bases). V was trimmed by 5 bases and J by 6 bases, leaving 9 bases between them. The CDR3 totals 11 residues. Germline lookup yields CDR1 DFQATT and CDR2 SNEGSKA (reference sequence).

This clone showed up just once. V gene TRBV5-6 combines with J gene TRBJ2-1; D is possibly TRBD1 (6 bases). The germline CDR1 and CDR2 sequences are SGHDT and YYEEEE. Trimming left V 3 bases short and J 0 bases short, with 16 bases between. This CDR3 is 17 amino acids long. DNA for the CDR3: TGTGCCAGCAGCTCCAACAGGGTGGGGAGCTCCTACAATGAGCAGTTCTTC. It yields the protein CASSSNRVGSSYNEQFF.

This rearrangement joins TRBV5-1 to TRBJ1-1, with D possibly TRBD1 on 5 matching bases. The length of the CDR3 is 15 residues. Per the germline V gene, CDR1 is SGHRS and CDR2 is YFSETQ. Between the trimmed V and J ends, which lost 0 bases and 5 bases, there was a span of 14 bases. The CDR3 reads CASSLEGPRDTEAFF. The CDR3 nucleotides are TGCGCCAGCAGCTTGGAGGGGCCCAGGGATACTGAAGCTTTCTTT.

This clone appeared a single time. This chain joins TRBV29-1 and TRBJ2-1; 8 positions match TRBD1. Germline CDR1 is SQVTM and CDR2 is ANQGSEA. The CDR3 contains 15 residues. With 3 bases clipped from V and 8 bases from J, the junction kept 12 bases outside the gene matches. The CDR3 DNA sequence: TGCAGCGTTGAGAGGGGCGGGACAGGTCTTGATGAGCAGTTCTTC. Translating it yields CSVERGGTGLDEQFF.